The rows below give T cell receptor beta chains drawn from one sample of a study of intratumoral heterogeneity in liver cancer. Clones were read by immunoSEQ multiplex PCR, and TCRdb kept only the in-frame ones, dropping some. Among roughly 3,600 clones listed, about 47% were seen once. The sample was tumor tissue, taken before any cancer treatment. The receptors stem from a man between 65 and 80 years old with hepatocellular carcinoma. The CDR3 runs from the conserved cysteine through the conserved F or W. The D gene is left open where the match is weak. The size field is filled for only some rows; it gives once, few, many or a size class.

D: TRBD2; size: few; J: TRBJ2-5; V: TRBV9; length: 15; CDR3: CASSDYRIGGETQYF; DNA: TGTGCCAGCAGCGACTATAGGATCGGGGGGGAGACCCAGTACTTC
D: .; size: .; J: TRBJ1-1; V: TRBV7-6; length: 12; CDR3: CASSFLGREAFF; DNA: TGTGCCAGCAGCTTCTTGGGCCGTGAAGCTTTCTTT
D: TRBD2; size: few; J: TRBJ2-1; V: TRBV7-2; length: 15; CDR3: CASSLLAGGYNEQFF; DNA: TGTGCCAGCAGCTTACTAGCGGGGGGCTACAATGAGCAGTTCTTC
D: .; size: .; J: TRBJ1-1; V: TRBV4-2; length: 15; CDR3: CASSRGAGRNTEAFF; DNA: TGTGCCAGCAGCCGGGGGGCAGGGAGGAACACTGAAGCTTTCTTT
D: TRBD2; size: .; J: TRBJ2-6; V: TRBV11-2; length: 18; CDR3: CASSLVGRGAGGANVLTF; DNA: TGTGCCAGCAGCTTAGTCGGGCGGGGGGCCGGGGGGGCCAACGTCCTGACTTTC
D: .; size: few; J: TRBJ1-3; V: TRBV3-1/TRBV3-2; length: 16; CDR3: CASSPLLRVSGNTIYF; DNA: TGTGCCAGCAGCCCATTACTCAGGGTATCCGGAAACACCATATATTTT
D: .; size: .; J: TRBJ2-5; V: TRBV27; length: 15; CDR3: CASSLSYGGQETQYF; DNA: TGTGCCAGCAGTTTATCGTACGGCGGACAAGAGACCCAGTACTTC
D: .; size: .; J: TRBJ1-2; V: TRBV19; length: 12; CDR3: CASSMPGYGYTF; DNA: TGTGCCAGTAGTATGCCGGGGTATGGCTACACCTTC
D: .; size: .; J: TRBJ1-2; V: TRBV10-3; length: 14; CDR3: CAISESSSLYGYTF; DNA: TGTGCCATCAGTGAGTCGTCCAGCCTCTATGGCTACACCTTC
D: .; size: once; J: TRBJ1-2; V: TRBV25-1; length: 11; CDR3: CASSAFGGYTF; DNA: TGTGCCAGCAGTGCCTTTGGTGGCTACACCTTC
D: .; size: .; J: TRBJ1-1; V: TRBV4-1; length: 16; CDR3: CASSQETKAARAEAFF; DNA: TGCGCCAGCAGCCAAGAAACGAAGGCGGCGAGGGCTGAAGCTTTCTTT
D: .; size: .; J: TRBJ2-5; V: TRBV7-2; length: 14; CDR3: CASSLYGEQETQYF; DNA: TGTGCCAGCAGCTTATACGGGGAACAAGAGACCCAGTACTTC
D: .; size: few; J: TRBJ1-1; V: TRBV4-1; length: 13; CDR3: CASSHGPGTEAFF; DNA: TGCGCCAGCAGCCACGGGCCGGGGACTGAAGCTTTCTTT
D: .; size: few; J: TRBJ1-3; V: TRBV19; length: 16; CDR3: CASRIGPGTSGNTIYF; DNA: TGTGCCAGTAGGATAGGCCCAGGGACCTCTGGAAACACCATATATTTT
D: .; size: .; J: TRBJ1-1; V: TRBV5-1; length: 18; CDR3: CASSLRLAGILLNTEAFF; DNA: TGCGCCAGCAGCTTGAGGTTAGCAGGGATATTATTGAACACTGAAGCTTTCTTT
D: TRBD1; size: .; J: TRBJ1-1; V: TRBV6-4; length: 13; CDR3: CASRGQENTEAFF; DNA: TGTGCCAGCAGAGGACAGGAGAACACTGAAGCTTTCTTT
D: .; size: .; J: TRBJ1-2; V: TRBV9; length: 13; CDR3: CASSSRGDYGYTF; DNA: TGTGCCAGCAGCAGTAGGGGGGACTATGGCTACACCTTC
D: .; size: few; J: TRBJ2-2; V: TRBV9; length: 14; CDR3: CASSVEPDPRELFF; DNA: TGTGCCAGCAGCGTAGAGCCGGACCCCCGGGAGCTGTTTTTT
D: TRBD1; size: .; J: TRBJ1-6; V: TRBV2; length: 13; CDR3: CASPTGADSPLHF; DNA: TGTGCCAGCCCCACAGGGGCTGATTCACCCCTCCACTTT
D: .; size: .; J: TRBJ2-7; V: TRBV6-5; length: 12; CDR3: CASRGGTYEQYF; DNA: TGTGCCAGCAGGGGGGGAACCTACGAGCAGTACTTC
D: .; size: few; J: TRBJ1-5; V: TRBV4-2; length: 15; CDR3: CASSQDSNSNQPQHF; DNA: TGTGCCAGCAGCCAAGACAGCAATAGCAATCAGCCCCAGCATTTT
D: .; size: few; J: TRBJ1-4; V: TRBV4-3; length: 15; CDR3: CASSQGGGANEKLFF; DNA: TGCGCCAGCAGCCAAGGTGGAGGGGCTAATGAAAAACTGTTTTTT
D: TRBD1; size: few; J: TRBJ1-6; V: TRBV7-9; length: 16; CDR3: CASTMTGGSFSSPLHF; DNA: TGTGCCAGCACCATGACAGGGGGAAGTTTCTCTTCACCCCTCCACTTT
D: .; size: once; J: TRBJ2-4; V: TRBV19; length: 15; CDR3: CASKPLGDGKNIQYF; DNA: TGTGCCAGTAAACCCCTCGGGGACGGAAAAAACATTCAGTACTTC
D: TRBD2; size: .; J: TRBJ2-1; V: TRBV9; length: 16; CDR3: CASSVAGAGGQVEQFF; DNA: TGTGCCAGCAGCGTAGCTGGAGCGGGGGGGCAGGTTGAGCAGTTCTTC
D: .; size: .; J: TRBJ1-2; V: TRBV3-1/TRBV3-2; length: 15; CDR3: CASSQEGPGARGYTF; DNA: TGTGCCAGCAGCCAAGAGGGACCGGGGGCTCGGGGCTACACCTTC
D: TRBD1; size: .; J: TRBJ1-6; V: TRBV6-1; length: 16; CDR3: CASSEFRDRFNSPLHF; DNA: TGTGCCAGCAGTGAATTTAGGGACAGATTTAATTCACCCCTCCACTTT
D: .; size: medium-sized; J: TRBJ1-5; V: TRBV2; length: 15; CDR3: CASSASDNPNQPQHF; DNA: TGTGCCAGCAGTGCGTCGGACAACCCCAATCAGCCCCAGCATTTT
D: TRBD1; size: .; J: TRBJ1-1; V: TRBV6-4; length: 15; CDR3: CASSPTWDRGGEAFF; DNA: TGTGCCAGCAGTCCAACCTGGGACAGGGGAGGTGAAGCTTTCTTT
D: .; size: .; J: TRBJ1-2; V: TRBV4-2; length: 17; CDR3: CASSQERSGAVDYGYTF; DNA: TGTGCCAGCAGCCAAGAACGGTCAGGGGCCGTCGACTATGGCTACACCTTC
D: TRBD1; size: medium-sized; J: TRBJ2-1; V: TRBV4-1; length: 14; CDR3: CASSPGQGYNEQFF; DNA: TGCGCCAGCAGCCCGGGACAGGGGTACAATGAGCAGTTCTTC
D: .; size: .; J: TRBJ1-1; V: TRBV7-8; length: 15; CDR3: CASSLAGIAVSEAFF; DNA: TGTGCCAGCAGCTTGGCCGGGATAGCAGTATCTGAAGCTTTCTTT
D: TRBD1; size: few; J: TRBJ2-1; V: TRBV9; length: 15; CDR3: CASSLQGAPFNEQFF; DNA: TGTGCCAGCAGCCTACAGGGGGCGCCTTTTAATGAGCAGTTCTTC
D: .; size: few; J: TRBJ1-4; V: TRBV7-9; length: 15; CDR3: CASSSFLEGREKLFF; DNA: TGTGCCAGCAGCTCGTTTTTAGAGGGACGTGAAAAACTGTTTTTT
D: TRBD2; size: .; J: TRBJ2-7; V: TRBV7-9; length: 13; CDR3: CASSLRGAYEQYF; DNA: TGTGCCAGCAGCCTACGGGGGGCCTACGAGCAGTACTTC
D: TRBD1; size: large; J: TRBJ2-5; V: TRBV9; length: 15; CDR3: CASSNRDRGLETQYF; DNA: TGTGCCAGCAGCAACCGGGACAGGGGGCTGGAGACCCAGTACTTC
D: .; size: .; J: TRBJ1-3; V: TRBV7-8; length: 16; CDR3: CASSLGSAGAGNTIYF; DNA: TGTGCCAGCAGCTTAGGGTCGGCAGGGGCTGGAAACACCATATATTTT
D: .; size: .; J: TRBJ2-3; V: TRBV10-2; length: 11; CDR3: CASASTDTQYF; DNA: TGCGCCAGTGCTAGCACAGATACGCAGTATTTT
D: .; size: .; J: TRBJ2-5; V: TRBV9; length: 13; CDR3: CASSVVLGETQYF; DNA: TGTGCCAGCAGCGTAGTCCTAGGGGAGACCCAGTACTTC
D: .; size: medium-sized; J: TRBJ1-4; V: TRBV19; length: 12; CDR3: CASSIQGEKLFF; DNA: TGTGCCAGTAGTATTCAGGGAGAAAAACTGTTTTTT
D: .; size: few; J: TRBJ1-1; V: TRBV6-1; length: 16; CDR3: CASSEDSWGLNTEAFF; DNA: TGTGCCAGCAGTGAAGATTCTTGGGGCCTGAACACTGAAGCTTTCTTT
D: .; size: medium-sized; J: TRBJ2-2; V: TRBV28; length: 13; CDR3: CASSSLGSGELFF; DNA: TGTGCCAGCAGTTCTCTGGGGAGCGGGGAGCTGTTTTTT
D: .; size: .; J: TRBJ2-7; V: TRBV4-3; length: 14; CDR3: CASSQGRRNYEQYF; DNA: TGCGCCAGCAGCCAAGGTCGCAGAAACTACGAGCAGTACTTC
D: TRBD2; size: .; J: TRBJ2-5; V: TRBV7-2; length: 15; CDR3: CASSLQRGIGETQYF; DNA: TGTGCCAGCAGCTTACAGCGGGGGATCGGGGAGACCCAGTACTTC
D: .; size: .; J: TRBJ1-1; V: TRBV2; length: 16; CDR3: CASSEEVVGGDTEAFF; DNA: TGTGCCAGCAGTGAAGAAGTGGTCGGGGGGGACACTGAAGCTTTCTTT
D: TRBD1; size: .; J: TRBJ1-4; V: TRBV2; length: 19; CDR3: CASSDPSDLSTGGNEKLFF; DNA: TGTGCCAGCAGTGATCCATCGGACCTTAGTACAGGGGGCAATGAAAAACTGTTTTTT
D: .; size: .; J: TRBJ2-2; V: TRBV5-8; length: 12; CDR3: CASTRRSRELFF; DNA: TGTGCCAGCACCCGGCGTTCTAGGGAGCTGTTTTTT
D: .; size: medium-sized; J: TRBJ1-2; V: TRBV19; length: 14; CDR3: CASSIIDSTYGYTF; DNA: TGTGCCAGTAGTATTATCGACAGTACTTATGGCTACACCTTC
D: .; size: medium-sized; J: TRBJ1-5; V: TRBV21-1; length: 20; CDR3: CASSKIPGHRKKYSNQPQHF; DNA: TGTGCCAGCAGCAAAATTCCAGGACACAGAAAGAAATATAGCAATCAGCCCCAGCATTTT
D: .; size: medium-sized; J: TRBJ1-2; V: TRBV6-5; length: 15; CDR3: CASWPGTVANYGYTF; DNA: TGTGCCAGCTGGCCAGGGACCGTGGCTAACTATGGCTACACCTTC
D: .; size: .; J: TRBJ2-3; V: TRBV18; length: 16; CDR3: CASSLLPLSQADTQYF; DNA: TGTGCCAGCTCACTTCTACCGCTTAGCCAGGCGGATACGCAGTATTTT
D: .; size: .; J: TRBJ1-1; V: TRBV7-8; length: 14; CDR3: CASSLSRGNTEAFF; DNA: TGTGCCAGCAGCCTGAGCAGGGGGAACACTGAAGCTTTCTTT
D: TRBD1; size: medium-sized; J: TRBJ1-1; V: TRBV2; length: 12; CDR3: CATQQGRDEAFF; DNA: TGTGCCACCCAACAGGGGCGGGATGAAGCTTTCTTT
D: .; size: .; J: TRBJ2-5; V: TRBV6-2/TRBV6-3; length: 12; CDR3: CASSYGRETQYF; DNA: TGTGCCAGCAGTTACGGGCGGGAGACCCAGTACTTC